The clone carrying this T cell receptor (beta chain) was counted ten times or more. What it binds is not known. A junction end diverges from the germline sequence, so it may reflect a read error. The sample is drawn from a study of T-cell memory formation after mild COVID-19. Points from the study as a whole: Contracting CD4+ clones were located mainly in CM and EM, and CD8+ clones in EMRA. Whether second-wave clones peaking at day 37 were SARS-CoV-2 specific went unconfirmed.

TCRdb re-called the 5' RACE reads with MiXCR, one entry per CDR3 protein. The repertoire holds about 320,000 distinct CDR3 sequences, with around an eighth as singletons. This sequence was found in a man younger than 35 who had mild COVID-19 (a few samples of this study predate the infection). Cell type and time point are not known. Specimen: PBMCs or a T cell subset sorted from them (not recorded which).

As DNA, the CDR3 is TGTGCCAGCAGCTTTGAAGAGACCCAGTACTTC. It specifies CASSFEETQYF. This chain links TRBV5-1 with TRBJ2-5; D uncertain. Germline V gives CDR1 SGHRS, CDR2 YFSETQ. The CDR3 runs to 11 residues.